This T cell receptor beta chain was observed in a study of T cells in Graves' hyperthyroidism and ophthalmopathy. Study-wide results and caveats: Onset of ophthalmopathy came a median approximately 6.5 months after the model predicted it.

RNA transcripts gave rise to amplified TCR beta CDR3 regions. When the TCR CDR3 underwent first-round RT-PCR, the HTBI primer set was used. TCRdb re-analysed the multiplex PCR reads in MiXCR, keeping a single row per CDR3 protein. The sample lists about 840,000 distinct CDR3 sequences, approximately 40% occurring once. On this clonotype: Its antigen is unknown.

Germline CDR1 is SEHNR and CDR2 is FQNEAQ (reference sequence). The CDR3 extends over 13 amino acids. Across 18 months, stable Graves' hyperthyroidism was marked by no progression to ophthalmopathy. The receptor comes from a man between 18 and 35 years old with Graves' hyperthyroidism. Material: blood. The rearrangement links TRBV7-9 to TRBJ1-5; D is unclear. With the DNA end fitting TRBJ2-3 better, the J assignment may be wrong. The CDR3 DNA reads TGTGCCAGCAGCTTACAGTTGCGAGGTACGCAGTATTTT. Its protein is CASSLQLRGTQYF.